This TCR beta chain was captured in a study of blood T cell repertoires in COVID-19. Study context: Samples representing acute and convalescent COVID-19 were sourced from the United States, Italy and Spain. The cDNA or gDNA used as material had been derived from T cells, B-cell-depleted T cells, or PBMCs.

As processed by the authors: Counts of nucleated cells, estimated from reference gene primer amplification, were obtained. Clones were read by immunoSEQ multiplex PCR, and TCRdb kept only the in-frame ones, dropping some. The V and J calls and clone size were taken over from that table, and D and trimming were inferred from the DNA. The sample holds under 350,000 clones; around 88% are singletons and the top ten take approximately 4.3%. With 4 bases clipped from V and 3 bases from J, the junction kept 3 bases outside the gene matches. The CDR3 runs to 14 residues. Germline CDR1 and CDR2: SGHNT and YYREEE (reference sequence).

The chain couples TRBV5-4 to TRBJ1-2, with 10 bases aligning to TRBD1. Sequencing used peripheral blood. This receptor was identified in a man aged 40-50 years with acute or convalescent COVID-19. In DNA, the CDR3 is TGTGCCAGCAGCGTGACAGGGGGCGACTATGGCTACACCTTC. The encoded protein is CASSVTGGDYGYTF.